The rows below give T cell receptor beta chains drawn from one sample of a study of blood T cell repertoires in COVID-19. Method: immunoSEQ multiplex PCR; TCRdb's copy keeps in-frame clones and lacks some. Of 200,000 to 300,000 clones listed, 91% are singletons. Sequencing used peripheral blood. The source is a person aged 18 to 30 with COVID-19, enrolled during active disease. The CDR3 runs from the conserved cysteine through the conserved F or W. A D gene is named only where the DNA matches it firmly. Only part of the rows carry a size: once, few, many, or a class if the clone is expanded.

v_call	j_call	clone_size	d_call	cdr3_aa	cdr3_nt
TRBV2	TRBJ1-5	NA	TRBD1	CASSSTGGSQPQHF	TGTGCCAGCAGTTCGACAGGGGGAAGTCAGCCCCAGCATTTT
TRBV6-4	TRBJ2-1	NA	NA	CASSRRFF	TGTGCCAGCAGTAGGAGGTTCTTC
TRBV21-1	TRBJ2-1	NA	NA	CASSKGDSPFTREQFF	TGTGCCAGCAGCAAAGGGGACAGTCCCTTTACGAGGGAGCAGTTCTTC
TRBV7-3	TRBJ2-3	NA	TRBD1	CASSPDRVTDTQYF	TGTGCCAGCAGTCCCGACAGGGTAACAGATACGCAGTATTTT
TRBV10-3	TRBJ2-2	once	TRBD2	CAIRGLAGGELFF	TGTGCCATCAGGGGACTAGCAGGCGGGGAGCTGTTTTTT
TRBV4-1	TRBJ2-3	NA	NA	CASSPLDSREYSDTQYF	TGCGCCAGCAGCCCCCTAGACTCACGGGAATATAGCGATACGCAGTATTTT
TRBV28	TRBJ2-2	NA	NA	CASSSPAANTGELFF	TGTGCCAGCAGCTCCCCCGCGGCGAACACCGGGGAGCTGTTTTTT
TRBV27	TRBJ2-1	NA	TRBD2	CASSFYAGLAGGDEQFF	TGTGCCAGCAGTTTCTACGCAGGACTAGCGGGGGGGGATGAGCAGTTCTTC
TRBV4-1	TRBJ1-3	NA	NA	CASSPRQLSGNTIYF	TGCGCCAGCAGCCCCCGACAACTCTCTGGAAACACCATATATTTT
TRBV2	TRBJ1-2	NA	NA	CASSEGNTNWAYGYTF	TGTGCCAGCAGTGAAGGGAATACCAACTGGGCGTATGGCTACACCTTC
TRBV18	TRBJ1-3	NA	TRBD1	CASSPTGTGSGNTIYF	TGTGCCAGCTCACCAACAGGGACAGGCTCTGGAAACACCATATATTTT
TRBV7-2	TRBJ1-1	NA	NA	CASSLVVAGTEAFF	TGTGCCAGCAGCTTAGTAGTTGCGGGCACTGAAGCTTTCTTT
TRBV5-6	TRBJ1-1	NA	NA	CASSWGRSVDTEAFF	TGTGCCAGCAGCTGGGGCCGATCGGTAGACACTGAAGCTTTCTTT
TRBV27	TRBJ1-2	NA	TRBD1	CASSPAGTGVGYTF	TGTGCCAGCAGTCCAGCCGGGACAGGGGTCGGCTACACCTTC
TRBV28	TRBJ1-5	NA	NA	CASSYDRNQPQHF	TGTGCCAGCAGTTATGACAGAAATCAGCCCCAGCATTTT
TRBV21-1	TRBJ1-1	NA	NA	CASSKEGQGGTEAFF	TGTGCCAGCAGCAAAGAGGGACAGGGAGGAACTGAAGCTTTCTTT
TRBV19	TRBJ1-6	NA	NA	CASSQLIYNSPLHF	TGTGCCAGTAGCCAGTTAATATATAATTCACCCCTCCACTTT
TRBV5-1	TRBJ2-2	NA	NA	CASSLDLTGELFF	TGCGCCAGCAGCTTGGATCTCACCGGGGAGCTGTTTTTT
TRBV3-1/TRBV3-2	TRBJ1-1	once	NA	CASSQTGGPQMNTEAFF	TGTGCCAGCAGCCAAACCGGGGGACCCCAGATGAACACTGAAGCTTTCTTT
TRBV14	TRBJ2-7	NA	NA	CASSQSLGGSYEQYF	TGTGCCAGCAGCCAATCTCTGGGAGGATCCTACGAGCAGTACTTC
TRBV5-1	TRBJ2-1	NA	TRBD2	CASSSDSGSKYNEQFF	TGCGCCAGCAGCTCCGATAGCGGGAGTAAGTACAATGAGCAGTTCTTC
TRBV6-1	TRBJ1-5	NA	TRBD1	CASSESMAGGGNQPQHF	TGTGCCAGCAGTGAATCTATGGCAGGGGGAGGCAATCAGCCCCAGCATTTT
TRBV21-1	TRBJ2-2	NA	NA	CASSKEVGTGGPGELFF	TGTGCCAGCAGCAAAGAGGTAGGGACAGGGGGCCCCGGGGAGCTGTTTTTT
TRBV11-3	TRBJ2-3	NA	NA	CASSLSRQSTDTQYF	TGTGCCAGCAGCCTGAGCCGACAGAGCACAGATACGCAGTATTTT
TRBV10-3	TRBJ2-5	NA	TRBD2	CAISDRGVAGGPEETQYF	TGTGCCATCAGCGATAGGGGGGTAGCGGGAGGGCCGGAGGAGACCCAGTACTTC
TRBV5-4	TRBJ2-6	NA	NA	CASSPRSGLAEGANVLTF	TGTGCCAGCAGCCCCCGTTCAGGCCTCGCTGAGGGGGCCAACGTCCTGACTTTC
TRBV7-8	TRBJ2-2	once	TRBD1	CASSFRDREGELFF	TGTGCCAGCAGTTTCCGGGACAGGGAGGGGGAGCTGTTTTTT